The rows below give T cell receptor beta chains drawn from one sample of a study of OX40 agonist ivuxolimab in advanced cancers. TCRdb keeps only in-frame clones here, not all; method: immunoSEQ multiplex PCR. The sample lists roughly 45,000 clones; around 80% were seen once. The sequenced sample was CD4+ or CD8+ T cells sorted from blood, obtained in a trial of the OX40 agonist ivuxolimab. The receptors here all came from an adult with an advanced solid tumor such as melanoma, head and neck, liver or kidney cancer. Each CDR3 is given with its conserved first and last residue. The D gene is left open where the match is weak.

d_call: NA
v_call: TRBV13
j_call: TRBJ1-2
cdr3_nt: TGTGCCAGCAGCTTATTCTCCAGCTATGGCTACACCTTC
cdr3_aa: CASSLFSSYGYTF

d_call: NA
v_call: TRBV18
j_call: TRBJ1-2
cdr3_nt: TGTGCCAGCTCCCAGGGCGAAAGGGGCCGGTGGGACTATGGCTACACCTTC
cdr3_aa: CASSQGERGRWDYGYTF

d_call: NA
v_call: TRBV5-1
j_call: TRBJ2-2
cdr3_nt: TGCGCCAGCACCCAGACAGGTGGCTCCGGGGAGCTGTTTTTT
cdr3_aa: CASTQTGGSGELFF

d_call: TRBD2
v_call: TRBV6-5
j_call: TRBJ2-3
cdr3_nt: TGTGCCAGCAGTTTGCGGGGGTTGGGAGATACGCAGTATTTT
cdr3_aa: CASSLRGLGDTQYF

d_call: TRBD2
v_call: TRBV9
j_call: TRBJ2-1
cdr3_nt: TGTGCCAGCAGCGTAGTCGGCGGGGGCTCCTACAATGAGCAGTTCTTC
cdr3_aa: CASSVVGGGSYNEQFF

d_call: TRBD1
v_call: TRBV2
j_call: TRBJ1-1
cdr3_nt: TGTGCCAGCAGTCCCGACAGGGGGGGACATACTTACACTGAAGCTTTCTTT
cdr3_aa: CASSPDRGGHTYTEAFF

d_call: NA
v_call: TRBV5-1
j_call: TRBJ2-7
cdr3_nt: TGCGCCAGCAGCTTCGGGAGCCAGTCCTACGAGCAGTACTTC
cdr3_aa: CASSFGSQSYEQYF

d_call: NA
v_call: TRBV7-2
j_call: TRBJ2-3
cdr3_nt: TGTGCCAGCAGCTTGATGAGCACAGATACGCAGTATTTT
cdr3_aa: CASSLMSTDTQYF

d_call: NA
v_call: TRBV5-1
j_call: TRBJ2-5
cdr3_nt: TGCGCCAGCAGCTTCTCCCAAGAGACCCAGTACTTC
cdr3_aa: CASSFSQETQYF

d_call: NA
v_call: TRBV30
j_call: TRBJ1-1
cdr3_nt: TGTGCCTGGAGAATCGATGTCGTGGGGGACACTGAAGCTTTCTTT
cdr3_aa: CAWRIDVVGDTEAFF

d_call: NA
v_call: TRBV7-2
j_call: TRBJ2-2
cdr3_nt: TGTGCCAGCAGCCCTCAGGGGAACAACGCCGGGGAGCTGTTTTTT
cdr3_aa: CASSPQGNNAGELFF

d_call: NA
v_call: TRBV18
j_call: TRBJ1-5
cdr3_nt: TGTGCCAGCTCGGTCAGGGCAGGACAGCCCCAGCATTTT
cdr3_aa: CASSVRAGQPQHF